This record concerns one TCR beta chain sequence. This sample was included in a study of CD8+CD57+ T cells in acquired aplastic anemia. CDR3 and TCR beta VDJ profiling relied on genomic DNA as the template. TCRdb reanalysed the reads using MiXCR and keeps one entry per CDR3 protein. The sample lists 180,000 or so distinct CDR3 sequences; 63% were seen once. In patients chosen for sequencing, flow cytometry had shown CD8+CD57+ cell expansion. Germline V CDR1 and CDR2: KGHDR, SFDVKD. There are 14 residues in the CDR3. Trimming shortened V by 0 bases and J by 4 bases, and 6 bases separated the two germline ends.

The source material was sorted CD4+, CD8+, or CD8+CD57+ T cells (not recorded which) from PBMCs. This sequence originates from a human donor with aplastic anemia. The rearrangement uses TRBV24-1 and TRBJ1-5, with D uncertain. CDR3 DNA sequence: TGTGCCACCAGTGATTTGACGGGAAATCAGCCCCAGCATTTT. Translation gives CATSDLTGNQPQHF.